This T cell receptor beta chain is drawn from a study of cytomegalovirus exposure and HLA in healthy donors. A multiplex PCR was run with 60 Vbeta primers and 13 Jbeta primers. Some clones are missing from TCRdb's copy, which holds only in-frame ones; the method was immunoSEQ multiplex PCR. The table includes 100,000 to 150,000 clones, 70% to 85% detected once. V was pared by 6 bases and J by 8 bases, with 11 bases of the junction left unmatched. Germline CDR1 and CDR2: MNHEY and SVGAGI. The CDR3 is made up of 14 amino acids. This clone showed up many times. The source of this sequence is a woman in her 50s in good health and CMV-seronegative. V gene TRBV6-5 combines with J gene TRBJ1-2; 8 bases are a match to TRBD1. The sample comprised PBMCs. The CDR3 is CASSRQTGDGGYTF. The CDR3, as DNA: TGTGCCAGCAGCCGTCAGACAGGGGACGGCGGCTACACCTTC.